The 9 T cell receptor beta chains reported below all come from one sample, sequenced in a study of blood T cells in healthy people across ages. Primed by a sample-barcoded 5' primer and a J-beta primer mix, a second PCR proceeded for about 7 to 12 cycles. MiXCR, run by TCRdb on the 5' RACE reads, gives a single entry per CDR3 protein. The sample consists of 750,000 or so distinct CDR3 sequences, more than 20% of them appearing once. This same sample was also taken into another study, of T cells of mothers and their children.

The sequencing sample was made of blood. The receptors originated from a boy aged 5-17 years in good health.

The chain uses TRBV24-1 and TRBJ2-3, with TRBD1 identical over 7 bases. The trim removed 6 bases at V and 2 bases at J, leaving 13 bases unmatched. The V gene's germline CDR1 is KGHDR and CDR2 SFDVKD. CDR3 length equals 17 residues. CDR3: CATSYTLQGYHTDTQYF. CDR3 coding DNA: TGTGCCACCAGTTATACCCTACAGGGGTACCACACAGATACGCAGTATTTT.

This CDR3 is CASNMRLAGGPEQYF. The CDR3 DNA sequence: TGTGCCAGCAATATGCGACTAGCGGGAGGGCCTGAGCAGTACTTC. The chain employs TRBV6-1 and TRBJ2-7; 14 bases are shared with TRBD2. The junction had 9 bases not matched to a gene; V was cut back by 7 bases and J by 7 bases. CDR3 length: 15 amino acids. Germline V gene data show CDR1 as MNHNS and CDR2 as SASEGT.

V gene TRBV12-3 or TRBV12-4 combines with J gene TRBJ2-5; TRBD2 might be the D (6 bases). Between the trimmed V and J ends, which lost 6 bases and 5 bases, there was a span of 19 bases. The CDR3 has 15 residues. For the CDR3, the DNA is TGTGCCAGCAGCAGAGCGGGCCTGGAGGAGGAGACCCAGTACTTC. Its translation: CASSRAGLEEETQYF.

The chain links TRBV5-1 to TRBJ2-1; no reliable D call. From germline, CDR1 is SGHRS and CDR2 YFSETQ. The length of the CDR3 is 13 residues. With 4 bases removed from V and 1 base from J, the gap between germline ends came to 6 bases. CDR3 in amino acids: CASSPQSYNEQFF. CDR3 in DNA: TGCGCCAGCAGCCCGCAGTCCTACAATGAGCAGTTCTTC.

This clonotype has only a few counts. V and J are TRBV19 and TRBJ2-4; a possible D gene is TRBD2 (6 bases). Germline CDR1 reads LNHDA; CDR2 reads SQIVND (reference sequence). The germline V and J ends were trimmed by 0 bases and 12 bases, with 12 bases remaining between them. The CDR3 runs to 13 residues. This CDR3 is CASSIDPSDHQYF. The DNA of the CDR3 is TGTGCCAGTAGTATAGATCCTAGCGACCATCAGTACTTC. The complete variable domain, with remaining parts taken from reference TRBV19 and TRBJ2-4, reads DGGITQSPKYLFRKEGQNVTLSCEQNLNHDAMYWYRQDPGQGLRLIYYSQIVNDFQKGDIAEGYSVSREKKESFPLTVTSAQKNPTAFYLCASSIDPSDHQYFGAGTRLSVL.

This clonotype was seen only a few times. V and J are TRBV25-1 and TRBJ2-1; TRBD2 aligns across 7 bases. The DNA end is a closer match to TRBJ2-7, so the J assignment may be wrong. The CDR3 extends over 15 amino acids. Germline CDR1 and CDR2: MGHDK and SYGVNS. CDR3 region: CASSEFAGDLYEQYF. The DNA for the CDR3 is TGTGCCAGCAGTGAATTCGCGGGGGACCTTTACGAGCAGTACTTC.

This rearrangement joins TRBV28 to TRBJ2-7; D is possibly TRBD2 (5 bases). This CDR3 spans 15 amino acids. Germline CDR1 reads MDHEN; CDR2 reads SYDVKM. Trimming removed 3 bases at V and 3 bases at J, with 15 bases between. The CDR3 DNA is TGTGCCAGCAGTTTCCCCTCTAGCCCAAACTACGAGCAGTACTTC. As protein: CASSFPSSPNYEQYF.

The chain carries TRBV11-3 and TRBJ2-6; D remains unclear. Germline-derived CDR1 and CDR2 are SGHNT and YENEEA. Trimming took off 5 bases at V and 0 bases at J, with 8 bases between the two ends. The CDR3 consists of 15 residues. The CDR3 DNA follows: TGTGCCAGCAGCCATAGGACCTCTGGGGCCAACGTCCTGACTTTC. This encodes CASSHRTSGANVLTF.

This clonotype was picked up a small number of times. The V gene is TRBV5-6, the J gene TRBJ2-2; D possibly corresponds to TRBD2 (5 bases). CDR3 length equals 15 residues. The V gene's germline CDR1 is SGHDT and CDR2 YYEEEE. Trimming left V 2 bases short and J 1 base short, with 9 bases between. CDR3 in amino acids: CASSLAEENTGELFF. CDR3 DNA sequence: TGTGCCAGCAGCTTAGCGGAGGAGAACACCGGGGAGCTGTTTTTT.